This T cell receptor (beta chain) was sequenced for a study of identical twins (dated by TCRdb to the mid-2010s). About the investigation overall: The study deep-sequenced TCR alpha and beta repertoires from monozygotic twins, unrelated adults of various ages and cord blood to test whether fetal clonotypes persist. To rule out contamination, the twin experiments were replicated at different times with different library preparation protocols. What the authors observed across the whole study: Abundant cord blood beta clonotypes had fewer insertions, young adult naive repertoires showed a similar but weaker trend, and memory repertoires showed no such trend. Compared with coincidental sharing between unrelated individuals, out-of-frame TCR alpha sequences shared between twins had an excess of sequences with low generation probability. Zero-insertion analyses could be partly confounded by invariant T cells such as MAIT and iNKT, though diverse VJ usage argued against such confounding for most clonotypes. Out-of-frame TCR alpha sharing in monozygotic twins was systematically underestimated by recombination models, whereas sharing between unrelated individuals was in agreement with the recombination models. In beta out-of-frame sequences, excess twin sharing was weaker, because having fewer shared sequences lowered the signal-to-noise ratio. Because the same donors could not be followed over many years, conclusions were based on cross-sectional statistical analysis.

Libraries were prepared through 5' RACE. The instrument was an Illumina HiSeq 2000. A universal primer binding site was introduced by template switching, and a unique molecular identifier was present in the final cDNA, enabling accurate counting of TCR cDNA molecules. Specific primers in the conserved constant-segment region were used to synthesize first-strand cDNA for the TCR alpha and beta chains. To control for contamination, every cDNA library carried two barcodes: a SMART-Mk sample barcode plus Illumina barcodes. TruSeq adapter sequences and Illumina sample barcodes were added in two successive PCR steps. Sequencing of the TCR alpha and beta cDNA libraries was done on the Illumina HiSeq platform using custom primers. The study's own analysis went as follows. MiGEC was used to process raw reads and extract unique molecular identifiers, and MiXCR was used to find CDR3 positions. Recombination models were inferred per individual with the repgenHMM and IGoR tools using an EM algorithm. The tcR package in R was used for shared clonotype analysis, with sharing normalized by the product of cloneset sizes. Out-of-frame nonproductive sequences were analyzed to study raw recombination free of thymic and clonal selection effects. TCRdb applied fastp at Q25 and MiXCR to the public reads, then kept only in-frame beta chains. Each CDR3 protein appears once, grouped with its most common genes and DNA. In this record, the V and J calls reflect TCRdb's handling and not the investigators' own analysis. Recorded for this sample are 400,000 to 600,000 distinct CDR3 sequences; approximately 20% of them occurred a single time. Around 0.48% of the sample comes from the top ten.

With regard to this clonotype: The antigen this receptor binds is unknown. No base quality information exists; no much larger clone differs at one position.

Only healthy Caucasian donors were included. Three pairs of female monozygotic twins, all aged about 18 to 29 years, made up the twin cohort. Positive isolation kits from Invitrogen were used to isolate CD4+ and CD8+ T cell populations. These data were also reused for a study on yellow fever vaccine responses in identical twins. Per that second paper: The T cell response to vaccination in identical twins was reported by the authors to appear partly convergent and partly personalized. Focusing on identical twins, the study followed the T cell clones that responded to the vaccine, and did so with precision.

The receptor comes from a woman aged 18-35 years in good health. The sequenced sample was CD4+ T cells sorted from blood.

CDR3 reads: CASSIVPGTSGRNEQFF. The nucleotide sequence is given as TGCGCCAGCAGCATTGTTCCCGGGACTAGCGGGAGAAATGAGCAGTTCTTC. The chain is assembled from TRBV5-1 and TRBJ2-1; 14 middle bases align to TRBD2. From a lookup of the germline V gene, CDR1 and CDR2 are SGHRS and YFSETQ. After removal of 4 bases from V and 7 bases from J, the junction retains 10 bases not matched to a gene. Measured from the cysteine to the phenylalanine, the CDR3 is 17 residues long. Only the CDR3 part of the read is kept: 51 bases, read in frame from the first base.